These 22 T cell receptor beta chains were sequenced from one sample in a study of Graves' ophthalmopathy and Graves' hyperthyroidism (dated by TCRdb to 2017 to 2018). Sequencing used an Illumina HiSeq 2000. TCR beta CDR3 regions were amplified from RNA transcripts for repertoire sequencing. The first round of RT-PCR was done with HTBI primers and the Qiagen OneStep RT-PCR kit, and was followed by a second round of multiplex PCR, then size selection and purification. TCRdb applied fastp at Q25 and MiXCR to the public reads, then kept only in-frame beta chains. Identical CDR3 protein sequences are pooled into one entry, listed with their most common genes and DNA. The sample data list roughly 300,000 distinct CDR3 sequences, and 15% to 20% of these were observed just once. The top ten hold more than 9% of the sample. The sample taken for sequencing was peripheral blood. The receptors shown here come from an adult man with Graves' ophthalmopathy.

Many counts were recorded for this clonotype. The rearrangement links TRBV15 to TRBJ2-5; the match to TRBD1 covers 10 bases. The V segment lost 5 bases and the J segment 0 bases; nucleotides outside the gene matches: 3. Per the germline V gene, CDR1 is LNHNV and CDR2 is YYDKDF (reference sequence). The CDR3 is made up of 15 amino acids. CDR3 nucleotides: TGTGCCACCAGCGCCGGGACAGGGGACCAAGAGACCCAGTACTTC. It is translated as CATSAGTGDQETQYF.

This clonotype was recorded at least ten times. This chain uses TRBV7-3 with TRBJ2-5; a possible D gene is TRBD1 (6 bases). The CDR3 covers 13 residues. With 5 bases removed from V and 4 bases from J, the gap between germline ends came to 11 bases. In germline, CDR1 is SGHTA, CDR2 FQGTGA. The CDR3 DNA follows: TGTGCCAGCAGCAAGGGACACGGAGAGACCCAGTACTTC. This codes for CASSKGHGETQYF. Together with reference TRBV7-3 and TRBJ2-5, the CDR3 gives the full variable domain: GAGVSQTPSNKVTEKGKYVELRCDPISGHTALYWYRQSLGQGPEFLIYFQGTGAADDSGLPNDRFFAVRPEGSVSTLKIQRTERGDSAVYLCASSKGHGETQYFGPGTRLLVL.

This clonotype showed up many times. V and J are TRBV7-2 and TRBJ1-1; 7 bases map to TRBD1. The CDR3 runs 15 residues. Germline trimming cut 0 bases from V and 1 base from J; bases unmatched to any gene: 2. In germline, CDR1 is SGHTA, CDR2 FQGNSA. CDR3 protein: CASSLAGQRNTEAFF. CDR3 nucleotide sequence: TGTGCCAGCAGCTTAGCGGGACAGAGGAACACTGAAGCTTTCTTT. Complete variable domain (other parts from reference TRBV7-2 and TRBJ1-1): GAGVSQSPSNKVTEKGKDVELRCDPISGHTALYWYRQSLGQGLEFLIYFQGNSAPDKSGLPSDRFSAERTGGSVSTLTIQRTQQEDSAVYLCASSLAGQRNTEAFFGQGTRLTVV.

There are many counts of this clonotype. This chain joins TRBV6-1 and TRBJ2-5; D remains ambiguous. With 6 bases removed from V and 3 bases from J, the gap between germline ends came to 11 bases. Per the germline V gene, CDR1 is MNHNS and CDR2 is SASEGT. This CDR3 comprises 13 residues. The CDR3 DNA follows: TGTGCCAGCAGACTTACAATAGAAGAGACCCAGTACTTC. This translates into CASRLTIEETQYF.

This clonotype has a count of ten or more. The V call is TRBV15, the J call TRBJ1-5; D is undetermined. Germline CDR1 reads LNHNV; CDR2 reads YYDKDF (reference sequence). CDR3 length equals 18 residues. Trimming shortened V by 0 bases and J by 0 bases, and 15 bases separated the two germline ends. CDR3 nucleotide sequence: TGTGCCACCAGCAGAGATTTGGGTGCACAGAATAGCAATCAGCCCCAGCATTTT. Its translation: CATSRDLGAQNSNQPQHF.

There are many counts of this clonotype. The chain recombines TRBV18 with TRBJ1-3, with D unresolved. The CDR3 has 15 amino acids. V shed 2 bases and J shed 2 bases, with 10 bases lying between them. Germline V gives CDR1 KGHSH, CDR2 LQKENI. This chain's CDR3 is CASSPGVVAGNTIYF. The CDR3 bases are TGTGCCAGCTCACCAGGGGTAGTAGCTGGAAACACCATATATTTT.

This clonotype was counted at least ten times. The J gene is TRBJ1-2, the V gene TRBV4-1, with 10 bases aligning to TRBD1. The CDR3 extends over 16 amino acids. The junction had 5 bases not matched to a gene; V was cut back by 1 base and J by 3 bases. In germline, CDR1 is MGHRA, CDR2 YSYEKL. DNA for the CDR3: TGCGCCAGCAGCCAAGGCTGGGGACAGGGGCACTATGGCTACACCTTC. It translates to CASSQGWGQGHYGYTF.

This clonotype was seen at least ten times. This chain links TRBV16 with TRBJ1-1; D perhaps matches TRBD1 (5 bases). Germline-derived CDR1 and CDR2 are KGHSY and FQNENV. The CDR3 extends over 13 amino acids. Between the trimmed V and J ends, which lost 1 base and 4 bases, there was a span of 7 bases. The DNA of the CDR3 is TGTGCCAGCAGCCAATTTGGGGGCACTGAAGCTTTCTTT. Its protein is CASSQFGGTEAFF.

The V call is TRBV4-1, the J call TRBJ1-2, with D uncertain. The CDR3 contains 16 residues. CDR1 is MGHRA and CDR2 is YSYEKL in the germline V gene. V was shortened by 1 base and J by 3 bases, with 15 bases between the two germline ends. The CDR3 region has the DNA TGCGCCAGCAGCCAAGGTAGGGTCCTCCCATACTATGGCTACACCTTC. Translated, it gives CASSQGRVLPYYGYTF.

This clonotype was observed many times. The gene calls are TRBV28 and TRBJ1-5; the D is unclear. CDR3 size: 11 residues. CDR1 MDHEN and CDR2 SYDVKM come from the germline V gene. V was pared by 3 bases and J by 7 bases, with 4 bases between. DNA of the CDR3: TGTGCCAGCAGTTTTGACCAGCCCCAGCATTTT. Its translation: CASSFDQPQHF.

This clonotype was found many times. CDR3 sequence reads: CSSLRDTEEETQYF. The CDR3 DNA sequence: TGCAGCTCACTCCGGGACACCGAGGAGGAGACCCAGTACTTC. The chain carries TRBV29-1 and TRBJ2-5; D is possibly TRBD1 (6 bases). This CDR3 spans 14 amino acids. Germline CDR1 reads SQVTM; CDR2 reads ANQGSEA. V lost 8 bases and J lost 5, with 21 bases in between.

This clonotype was seen many times. V gene TRBV10-3 combines with J gene TRBJ1-2; 10 bases agree with TRBD1. Losses at the gene ends were 2 bases for V and 3 bases for J; bases not matched to a gene: 3. This CDR3 spans 15 amino acids. Per the germline V gene, CDR1 is ENHRY and CDR2 is SYGVKD. CDR3 in amino acids: CAISEGQGDDYGYTF. The CDR3 DNA follows: TGTGCCATCAGTGAGGGACAGGGGGACGACTATGGCTACACCTTC.

This clonotype was seen ten or more times. V is TRBV20-1 and J is TRBJ2-4; no clear D gene. Trimming took off 0 bases at V and 7 bases at J, with 13 bases between the two ends. Germline values: CDR1 DFQATT, CDR2 SNEGSKA (reference sequence). The CDR3 sequence is 14 residues long. CDR3 protein: CSARDLDGVNIQYF. Written as DNA, the CDR3 is TGCAGTGCTAGAGACTTGGACGGAGTTAACATTCAGTACTTC.

There are many counts of this clonotype. This chain links TRBV11-2 with TRBJ2-3; D is perhaps TRBD2 (5 bases). Between the trimmed V and J ends, which lost 1 base and 5 bases, there was a span of 7 bases. The length of the CDR3 is 13 residues. The germline gives CDR1 SGHAT, CDR2 FQNNGV. This CDR3 reads CASSLGGKDTQYF. DNA of the CDR3: TGTGCCAGCAGCTTAGGAGGGAAAGATACGCAGTATTTT.

This clonotype was seen only a few times. The chain uses TRBV6-5 and TRBJ1-6; no clear D. CDR1 MNHEY and CDR2 SVGAGI come from the germline V gene. V was pared by 4 bases and J by 12 bases, with 10 bases between. The CDR3 totals 12 residues. The DNA for the CDR3 is TGTGCCAGCAGTTCTCCACTCCAACCCCTCCACTTT. Amino acid sequence: CASSSPLQPLHF.

This clonotype was counted ten times or more. The gene calls are TRBV7-9 and TRBJ2-5; 7 nucleotides agree with TRBD2. The CDR3 consists of 15 residues. Germline CDR1 is SEHNR and CDR2 is FQNEAQ (reference sequence). Trimming cost V 5 bases and J 2 bases; bases outside gene matches: 8. The DNA for the CDR3 is TGTGCCAGCAGCCCTAGCGGACACAAACAAGAGACCCAGTACTTC. Residues: CASSPSGHKQETQYF.

Many counts were recorded for this clonotype. The chain employs TRBV12-3 or TRBV12-4 and TRBJ1-2; 10 nucleotides align to TRBD1. V gave up 5 bases and J gave up 4 bases; unmatched junction bases: 13. This CDR3 comprises 17 residues. CDR3 amino acids: CASSMKRTGGKLYGYTF. CDR3 DNA sequence: TGTGCCAGCAGTATGAAGCGGACAGGGGGTAAACTCTATGGCTACACCTTC.

This clonotype has at least ten counts. The CDR3 DNA is TGTGCCAGCAGTGAATCCGGGACAGCGGTTGTAGGCCAAGAGACCCAGTACTTC. Encoded protein: CASSESGTAVVGQETQYF. The chain is built from TRBV25-1 and TRBJ2-5, with 7 bases matching TRBD1. The germline V gene encodes CDR1 MGHDK and CDR2 SYGVNS. The length of the CDR3 is 18 residues. V shed 1 base and J 1 base; nucleotides not matched to a gene: 12.

This clonotype was counted ten times or more. The chain couples TRBV6-4 to TRBJ2-2; 8 nucleotides align to TRBD1. Germline V gene sequence: CDR1 MRHNA, CDR2 SNTAGT. With V trimmed by 5 bases and J by 3 bases, 8 bases remained unmatched. This CDR3 spans 16 amino acids. CDR3 sequence (DNA): TGTGCCAGCAGTCCCCGGACAGGGAGTTACACCGGGGAGCTGTTTTTT. Its protein is CASSPRTGSYTGELFF.

The chain's CDR3 is CASSSGGAEGGAFF. Here the CDR3 DNA reads TGTGCCAGCAGCTCCGGAGGGGCAGAGGGGGGAGCTTTCTTT. This chain links TRBV6-1 with TRBJ1-1; tentative D call: TRBD1 (6 bases). Germline CDR1 and CDR2: MNHNS and SASEGT. The CDR3 has 14 residues. Between the trimmed V and J ends, which lost 6 bases and 10 bases, there was a span of 21 bases.

This clonotype showed up many times. This chain uses TRBV10-3 with TRBJ1-2, with TRBD1 as a possible D gene (5 bases). Germline CDR1 is ENHRY and CDR2 is SYGVKD. Trimming removed 2 bases from V and 7 bases from J, with 20 bases in between. The CDR3 length is 16 residues. CDR3 sequence (DNA): TGTGCCATCAGTGAGGCGGATGACAGTCGGCCGGGTGGCTACACCTTC. Its translation: CAISEADDSRPGGYTF.

This clonotype was seen repeatedly, ten times or more. The rearrangement uses TRBV28 and TRBJ1-3; D remains ambiguous. V shed 4 bases and J shed 2 bases, with 12 bases lying between them. The CDR3 is 15 residues long. Germline assignment: CDR1 MDHEN and CDR2 SYDVKM. The CDR3 loop is CASSSVARPGNTIYF. DNA of the CDR3: TGTGCCAGCAGTTCTGTCGCGAGGCCTGGAAACACCATATATTTT.